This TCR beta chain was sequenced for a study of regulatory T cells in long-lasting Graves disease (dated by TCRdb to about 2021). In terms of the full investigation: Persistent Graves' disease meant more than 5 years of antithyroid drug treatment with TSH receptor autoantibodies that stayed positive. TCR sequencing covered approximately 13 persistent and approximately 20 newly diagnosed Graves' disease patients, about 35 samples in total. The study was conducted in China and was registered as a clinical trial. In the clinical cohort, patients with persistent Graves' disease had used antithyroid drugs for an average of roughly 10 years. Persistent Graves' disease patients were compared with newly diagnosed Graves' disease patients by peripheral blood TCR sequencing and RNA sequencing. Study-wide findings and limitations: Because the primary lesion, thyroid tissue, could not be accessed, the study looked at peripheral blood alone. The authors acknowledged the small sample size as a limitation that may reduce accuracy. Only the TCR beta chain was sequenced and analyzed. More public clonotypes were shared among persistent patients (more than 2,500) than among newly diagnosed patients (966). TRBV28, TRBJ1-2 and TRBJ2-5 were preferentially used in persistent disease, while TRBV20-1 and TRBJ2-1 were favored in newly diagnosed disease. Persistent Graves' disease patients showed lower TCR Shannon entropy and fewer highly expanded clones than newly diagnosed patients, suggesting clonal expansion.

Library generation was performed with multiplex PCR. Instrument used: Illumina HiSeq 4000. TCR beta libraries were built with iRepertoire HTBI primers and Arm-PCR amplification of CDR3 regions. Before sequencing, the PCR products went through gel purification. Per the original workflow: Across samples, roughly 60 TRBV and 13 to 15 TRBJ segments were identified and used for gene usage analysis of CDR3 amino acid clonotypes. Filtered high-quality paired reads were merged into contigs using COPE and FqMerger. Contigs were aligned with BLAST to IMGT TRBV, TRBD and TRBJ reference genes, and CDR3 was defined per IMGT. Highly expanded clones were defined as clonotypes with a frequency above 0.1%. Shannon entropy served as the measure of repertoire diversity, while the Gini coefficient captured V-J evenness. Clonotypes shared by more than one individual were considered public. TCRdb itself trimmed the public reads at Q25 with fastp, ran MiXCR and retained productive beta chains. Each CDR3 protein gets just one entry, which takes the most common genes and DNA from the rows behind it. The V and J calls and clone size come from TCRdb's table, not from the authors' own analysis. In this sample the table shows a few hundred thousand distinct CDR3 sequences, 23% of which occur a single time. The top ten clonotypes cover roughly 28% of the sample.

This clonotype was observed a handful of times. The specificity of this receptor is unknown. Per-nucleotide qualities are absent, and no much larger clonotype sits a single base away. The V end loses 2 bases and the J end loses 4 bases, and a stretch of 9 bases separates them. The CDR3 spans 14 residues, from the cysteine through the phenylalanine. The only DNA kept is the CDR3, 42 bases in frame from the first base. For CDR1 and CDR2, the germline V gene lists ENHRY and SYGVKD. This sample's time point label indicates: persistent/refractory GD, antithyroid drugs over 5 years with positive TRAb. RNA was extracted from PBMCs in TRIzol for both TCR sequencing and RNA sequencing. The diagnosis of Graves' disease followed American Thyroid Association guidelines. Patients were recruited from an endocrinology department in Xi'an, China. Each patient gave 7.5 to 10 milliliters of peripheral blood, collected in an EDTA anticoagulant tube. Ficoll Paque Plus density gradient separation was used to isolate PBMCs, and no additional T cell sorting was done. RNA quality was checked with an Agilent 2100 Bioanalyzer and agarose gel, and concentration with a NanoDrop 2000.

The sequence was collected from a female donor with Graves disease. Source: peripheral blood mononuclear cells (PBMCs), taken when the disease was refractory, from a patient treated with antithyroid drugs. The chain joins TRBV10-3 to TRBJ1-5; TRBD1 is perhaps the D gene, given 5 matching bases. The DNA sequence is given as TGTGCCATCAGTGAGGAGACAGCTAATCAGCCCCAGCATTTT. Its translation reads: CAISEETANQPQHF.